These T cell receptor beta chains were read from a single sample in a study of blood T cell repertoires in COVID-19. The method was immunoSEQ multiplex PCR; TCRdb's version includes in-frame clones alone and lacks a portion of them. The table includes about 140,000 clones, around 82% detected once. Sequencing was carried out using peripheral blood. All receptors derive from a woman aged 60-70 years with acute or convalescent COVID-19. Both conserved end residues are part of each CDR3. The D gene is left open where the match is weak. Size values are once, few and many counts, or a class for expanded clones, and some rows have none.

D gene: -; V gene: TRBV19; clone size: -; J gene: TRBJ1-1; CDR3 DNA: TGTGCCAGTAGTATATCGGGGGTGAGGACTGAAGCTTTCTTT; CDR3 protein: CASSISGVRTEAFF
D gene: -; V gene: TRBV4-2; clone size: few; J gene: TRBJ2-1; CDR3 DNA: TGTGCCAGCAGCCAAGAGTCGCGAGGTAGTCTCATCCACAATGAGCAGTTCTTC; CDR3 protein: CASSQESRGSLIHNEQFF
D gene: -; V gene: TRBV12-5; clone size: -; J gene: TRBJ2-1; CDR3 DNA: TGTGCTAGTGGTTTGAGTCAGGGATCGTGGGCAAATGAGCAGTTCTTC; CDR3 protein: CASGLSQGSWANEQFF
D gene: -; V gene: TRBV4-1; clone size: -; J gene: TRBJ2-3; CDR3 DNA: TGCGCCAGCAGCCGAGGAACCCGAGGCACAGATACGCAGTATTTT; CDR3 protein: CASSRGTRGTDTQYF
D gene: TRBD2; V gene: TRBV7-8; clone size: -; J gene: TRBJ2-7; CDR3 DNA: TGTGCCAGCAGCTTAGGGGGGACTAGCGGGGACTCCTACGAGCAGTACTTC; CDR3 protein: CASSLGGTSGDSYEQYF
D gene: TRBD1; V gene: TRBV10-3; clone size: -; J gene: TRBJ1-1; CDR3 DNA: TGTGCCATCAGTATGGACAGGCTGAACACTGAAGCTTTCTTT; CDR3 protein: CAISMDRLNTEAFF
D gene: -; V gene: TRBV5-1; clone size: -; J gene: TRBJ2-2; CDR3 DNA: TGCGCCAGCAGCTTGAATCCAGGGCATTCCTACTACACCGGGGAGCTGTTTTTT; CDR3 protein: CASSLNPGHSYYTGELFF
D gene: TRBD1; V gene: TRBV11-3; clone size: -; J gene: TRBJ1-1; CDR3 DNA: TGTGCCAGCAGCCCTGGGACAGGCTACACTGAAGCTTTCTTT; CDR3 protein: CASSPGTGYTEAFF
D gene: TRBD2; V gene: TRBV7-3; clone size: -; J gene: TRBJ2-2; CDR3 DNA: TGTGCCACAGGGACTAGCGGGAGTTACTACACCGGGGAGCTGTTTTTT; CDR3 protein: CATGTSGSYYTGELFF
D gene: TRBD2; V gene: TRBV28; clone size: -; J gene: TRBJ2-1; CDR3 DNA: TGTGCCAGCAGTCTACGGCCTAGCGGGAGTAATGAGCAGTTCTTC; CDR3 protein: CASSLRPSGSNEQFF
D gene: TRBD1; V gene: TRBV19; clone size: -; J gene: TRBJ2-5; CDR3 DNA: TGTGCCAGTACAGCTTCGACAGGGCCGCAAGAGACCCAGTACTTC; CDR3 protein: CASTASTGPQETQYF
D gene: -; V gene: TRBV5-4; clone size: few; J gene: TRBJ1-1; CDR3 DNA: TGTGCCAGCAGCTTGGGGCAGGGCAGAGGCATGAACACTGAAGCTTTCTTT; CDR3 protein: CASSLGQGRGMNTEAFF
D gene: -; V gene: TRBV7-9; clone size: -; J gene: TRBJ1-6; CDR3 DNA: TGTGCCAGCAGCTTAGAGGAGGGAAGTTCACCCCTCCACTTT; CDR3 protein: CASSLEEGSSPLHF
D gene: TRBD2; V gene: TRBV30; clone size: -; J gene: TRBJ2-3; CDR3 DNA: TGTGCCTGGAGTGTAGCGGGAGCGGCAGATACGCAGTATTTT; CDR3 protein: CAWSVAGAADTQYF
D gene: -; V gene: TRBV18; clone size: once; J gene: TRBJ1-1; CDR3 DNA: TGTGCCAGCTCACCGCGAGAGGGAGGGGTTCTTAGGGGTACTGAAGCTTTCTTT; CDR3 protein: CASSPREGGVLRGTEAFF
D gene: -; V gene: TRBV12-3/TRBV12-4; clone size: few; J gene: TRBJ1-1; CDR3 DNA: TGTGCCAGCAGTTTTAGCGGTGGCACTGAAGCTTTCTTT; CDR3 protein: CASSFSGGTEAFF
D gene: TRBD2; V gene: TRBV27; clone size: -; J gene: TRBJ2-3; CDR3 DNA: TGTGCCAGCAGCTTGACTAGCGGCACAGATACGCAGTATTTT; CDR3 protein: CASSLTSGTDTQYF
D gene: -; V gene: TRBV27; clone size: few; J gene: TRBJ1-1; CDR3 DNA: TGTGCCAGCAGTTCTGCCGATGGGCCAACGAACACTGAAGCTTTCTTT; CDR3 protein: CASSSADGPTNTEAFF
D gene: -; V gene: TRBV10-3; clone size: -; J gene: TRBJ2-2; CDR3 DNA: TGTGCCATCAGTGGAGACAATATCGGCCGGGAGCTGTTTTTT; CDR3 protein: CAISGDNIGRELFF
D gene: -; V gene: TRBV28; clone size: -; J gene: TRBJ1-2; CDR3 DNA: TGTGCCAGCAGTGTTGTGGGGGGAGCTAACTATGGCTACACCTTC; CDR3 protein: CASSVVGGANYGYTF
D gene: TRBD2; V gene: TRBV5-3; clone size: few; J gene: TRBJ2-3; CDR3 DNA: TGTGCCAGAAGCTACCGGGACTATCTTGGCACAGATACGCAGTATTTT; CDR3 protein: CARSYRDYLGTDTQYF
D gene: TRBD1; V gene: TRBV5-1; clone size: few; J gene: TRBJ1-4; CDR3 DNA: TGCGCCAGCAGCTTGGGACAGGGCAATGAAAAACTGTTTTTT; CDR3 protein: CASSLGQGNEKLFF
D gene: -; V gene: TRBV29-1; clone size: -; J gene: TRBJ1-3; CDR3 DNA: TGCAGCGTTGCTCTCTCTTCTGGAAACACCATATATTTT; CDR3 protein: CSVALSSGNTIYF
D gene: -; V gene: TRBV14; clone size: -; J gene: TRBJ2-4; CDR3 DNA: TGTGCCAGCAGCCAAGGGGCGGGAAAACCTGGGGTAGACATTCAGTACTTC; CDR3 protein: CASSQGAGKPGVDIQYF
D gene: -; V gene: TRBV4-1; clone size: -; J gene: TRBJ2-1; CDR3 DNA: TGCGCCAGCAGCCGCCCGACTGGATACAATGAGCAGTTCTTC; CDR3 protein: CASSRPTGYNEQFF
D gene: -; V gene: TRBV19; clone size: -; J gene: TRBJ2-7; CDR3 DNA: TGTGCCAGTAGTTCATTCAGGGGCTCCTACGAGCAGTACTTC; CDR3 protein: CASSSFRGSYEQYF
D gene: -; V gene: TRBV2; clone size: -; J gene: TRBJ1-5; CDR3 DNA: TGTGCCAGCAGTCCTACAGGGTATAGCAATCAGCCCCAGCATTTT; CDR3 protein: CASSPTGYSNQPQHF
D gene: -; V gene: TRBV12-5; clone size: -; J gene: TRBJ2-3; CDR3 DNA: TGTGCTAGTGGTTTGGTACTGCGGGGGCAAGGGGATACGCAGTATTTT; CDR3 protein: CASGLVLRGQGDTQYF
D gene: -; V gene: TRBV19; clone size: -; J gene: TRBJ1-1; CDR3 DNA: TGTGCCAGCCGCGACAGTTTGGCGGGGGTTGCTGAAGCTTTCTTT; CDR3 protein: CASRDSLAGVAEAFF
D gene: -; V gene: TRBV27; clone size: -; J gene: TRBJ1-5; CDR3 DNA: TGTGCCAGCAGTTTAGTCAGGGATCAGCCCCAGCATTTT; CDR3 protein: CASSLVRDQPQHF
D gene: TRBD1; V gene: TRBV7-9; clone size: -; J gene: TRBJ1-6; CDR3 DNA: TGTGCCAGCAGCGAAGACAGGGGGTTGGATTCACCCCTCCACTTT; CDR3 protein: CASSEDRGLDSPLHF
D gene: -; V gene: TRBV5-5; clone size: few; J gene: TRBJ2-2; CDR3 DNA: TGTGCCAGCAGCTCAGTGTCGGCAGGGGATCACACCGGGGAGCTGTTTTTT; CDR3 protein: CASSSVSAGDHTGELFF
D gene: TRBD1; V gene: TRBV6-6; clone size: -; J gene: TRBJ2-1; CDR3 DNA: TGTGCCAGCAGTCGGGCTCTGGGACAGAACAATGAGCAGTTCTTC; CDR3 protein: CASSRALGQNNEQFF
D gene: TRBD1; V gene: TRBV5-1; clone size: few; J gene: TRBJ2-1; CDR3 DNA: TGCGCCAGCAGCTTAGGACAGGGGGCGATCAATGAGCAGTTCTTC; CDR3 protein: CASSLGQGAINEQFF
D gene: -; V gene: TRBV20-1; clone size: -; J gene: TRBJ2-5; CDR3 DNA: TGCAGTGCTATTCCGGAAGAGACCCAGTACTTC; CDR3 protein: CSAIPEETQYF
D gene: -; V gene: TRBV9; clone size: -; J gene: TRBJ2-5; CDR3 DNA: TGTGCCAGCAGCGTAGGATGGGCTACGGAGACCCAGTACTTC; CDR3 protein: CASSVGWATETQYF
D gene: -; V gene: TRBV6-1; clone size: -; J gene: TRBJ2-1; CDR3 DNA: TGTGCCAGCAGTGACGGGAGAGGGTCCTACAATGAGCAGTTCTTC; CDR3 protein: CASSDGRGSYNEQFF
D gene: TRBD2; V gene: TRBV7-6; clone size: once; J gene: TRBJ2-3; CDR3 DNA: TGTGCCAGCAGCTGGGCTTCCCAGGGACTAGCGGGAGTGGTGGACACAGATACGCAGTATTTT; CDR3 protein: CASSWASQGLAGVVDTDTQYF
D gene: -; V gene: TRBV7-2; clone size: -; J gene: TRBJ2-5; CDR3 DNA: TGTGCCAGCAGCTTAGGTCACAACCAAGAGACCCAGTACTTC; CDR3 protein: CASSLGHNQETQYF
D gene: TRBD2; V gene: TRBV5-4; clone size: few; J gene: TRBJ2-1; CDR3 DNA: TGTGCCAGCAGCTTGTCGGGAGGGAATGAGCAGTTCTTC; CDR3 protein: CASSLSGGNEQFF
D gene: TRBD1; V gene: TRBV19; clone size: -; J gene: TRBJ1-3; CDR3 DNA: TGTGCCAGTAGGCCCCTTAACCCGGGACAGGGGGGAAACTCTGGAAACACCATATATTTT; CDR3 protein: CASRPLNPGQGGNSGNTIYF
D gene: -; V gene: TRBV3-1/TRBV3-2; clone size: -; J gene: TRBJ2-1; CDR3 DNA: TGTGCCAGCAGCCAAGTTCTAGCGATGGGGCAGTTCTTC; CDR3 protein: CASSQVLAMGQFF
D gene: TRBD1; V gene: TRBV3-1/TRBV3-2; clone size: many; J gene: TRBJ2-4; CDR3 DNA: TGTGCCAGCAGCCCGGACAGGAACATTCAGTACTTC; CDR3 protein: CASSPDRNIQYF
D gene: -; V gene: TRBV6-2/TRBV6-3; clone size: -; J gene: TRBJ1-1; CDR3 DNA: TGTGCCAGCAGTTACAGCGCAGAAGCTTTCTTT; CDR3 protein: CASSYSAEAFF
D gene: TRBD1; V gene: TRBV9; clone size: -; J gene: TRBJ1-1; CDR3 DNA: TGTGCCAGCAGCGCTTCTACAGGGGTGAACACTGAAGCTTTCTTT; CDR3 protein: CASSASTGVNTEAFF
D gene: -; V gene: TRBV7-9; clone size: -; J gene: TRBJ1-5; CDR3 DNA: TGTGCCAGCAGCTCTTATGGGGGCTATAGCAATCAGCCCCAGCATTTT; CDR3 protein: CASSSYGGYSNQPQHF
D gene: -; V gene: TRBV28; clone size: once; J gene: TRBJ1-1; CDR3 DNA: TGTGCCAGCCAACATTCGTGGGAAGCTTTCTTT; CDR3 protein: CASQHSWEAFF
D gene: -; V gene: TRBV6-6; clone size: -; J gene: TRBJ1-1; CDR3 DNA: TGTGCCAGCATTACCCCGGGGGGGAACACTGAAGCTTTCTTT; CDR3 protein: CASITPGGNTEAFF
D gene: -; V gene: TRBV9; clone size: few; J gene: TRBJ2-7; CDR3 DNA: TGTGCCAGCAGCGTAGTCATGGGGGGGGCTAGGTTTACGGGCTACGAGCAGTACTTC; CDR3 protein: CASSVVMGGARFTGYEQYF
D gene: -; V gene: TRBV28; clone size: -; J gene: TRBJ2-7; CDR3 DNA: TGTGCCAGCAGCTGGGGACAATACGAGCAGTACTTC; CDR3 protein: CASSWGQYEQYF
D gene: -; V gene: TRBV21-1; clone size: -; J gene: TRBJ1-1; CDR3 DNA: TGTGCCAGCGGGACAGGGAACACTGAAGCTTTCTTT; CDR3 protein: CASGTGNTEAFF
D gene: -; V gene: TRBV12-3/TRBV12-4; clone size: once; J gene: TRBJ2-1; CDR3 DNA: TGTGCCAGCAGTCCCCAGGGGCCAGCGGTGCAGTTCTTC; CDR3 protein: CASSPQGPAVQFF
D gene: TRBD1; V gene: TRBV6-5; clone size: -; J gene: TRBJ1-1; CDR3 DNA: TGTGCCAGCATCAACAGGGGGCAGAACACTGAAGCTTTCTTT; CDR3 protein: CASINRGQNTEAFF
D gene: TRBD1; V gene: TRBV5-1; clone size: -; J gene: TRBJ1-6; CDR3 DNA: TGCGCCAGCAGCCCGGACAGGGCCCTGCCCCTCCACTTT; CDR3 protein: CASSPDRALPLHF
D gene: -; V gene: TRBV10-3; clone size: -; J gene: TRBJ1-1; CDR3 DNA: TGTGCCACTGTGGGCCAGCCTAACACTGAAGCTTTCTTT; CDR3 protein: CATVGQPNTEAFF